This entry concerns a single T cell receptor (beta chain). The data derive from a study of blood T cell repertoires in COVID-19. Study-level background: COVID-19 samples from acute and convalescent phases originated in the United States, Italy and Spain. The analysed material was cDNA or gDNA that came from T cells, B-cell-depleted T cells, or PBMCs.

Original processing methods: For nucleated cells, counts were estimated from reference gene primer amplification. Some clones are missing from TCRdb's copy, which holds only in-frame ones; the method was immunoSEQ multiplex PCR. The V and J calls and clone size were taken over from that table, and D and trimming were inferred from the DNA. Counted here are approximately 90,000 clones, 89% occurring once; the ten biggest clones make up approximately 8.9%. The J segment lost 4 bases and the V segment lost 3 bases, leaving 15 bases of the junction unmatched. CDR3 length equals 18 residues. Germline loops: CDR1 LGHDT, CDR2 YNNKEL (reference sequence).

The sample taken for sequencing was peripheral blood. V usage is TRBV3-1 (or the pseudogene TRBV3-2) and J usage is TRBJ1-1; 9 bases are shared with TRBD1. The clonotype was recovered from a man between 50 and 59 years old with acute or convalescent COVID-19. The CDR3 coding sequence is TGTGCCAGCAGCCAGGCTTCTCCCGGGACAGGGCAGGGCACTGAAGCTTTCTTT. As protein: CASSQASPGTGQGTEAFF.